This TCR beta chain originates from a study of blood T cells in healthy people across ages. Findings and caveats of the study: Naive T cell percentage by flow cytometry tracked strongly with beta diversity. Any conclusive comparison of naive versus antigen-experienced cells was prevented by using unsorted PBMCs.

The second PCR ran about 6 to 12 cycles with a sample-barcoded 5' primer and J-beta primers. Each cDNA molecule carried a tag from a template-switch adaptor that contained 12 random nucleotides. Each CDR3 protein is one row after TCRdb ran MiXCR on the 5' RACE reads. The sample records about 720,000 distinct CDR3 sequences, 20% to 25% being singletons. Trimming took 5 bases from V and 0 from J, leaving 11 bases between them. The CDR3 totals 16 residues. In germline, CDR1 is SEHNR, CDR2 FQNEAQ (reference sequence). A few counts support this clonotype. Antigen: not known. The source material was blood. This receptor was obtained from a man between 65 and 85 years old in good health. This chain joins TRBV7-9 and TRBJ2-6; D remains ambiguous. In DNA, the CDR3 is TGTGCCAGCAGCCCTCCAGCATTCTCTGGGGCCAACGTCCTGACTTTC. Amino acid sequence: CASSPPAFSGANVLTF.